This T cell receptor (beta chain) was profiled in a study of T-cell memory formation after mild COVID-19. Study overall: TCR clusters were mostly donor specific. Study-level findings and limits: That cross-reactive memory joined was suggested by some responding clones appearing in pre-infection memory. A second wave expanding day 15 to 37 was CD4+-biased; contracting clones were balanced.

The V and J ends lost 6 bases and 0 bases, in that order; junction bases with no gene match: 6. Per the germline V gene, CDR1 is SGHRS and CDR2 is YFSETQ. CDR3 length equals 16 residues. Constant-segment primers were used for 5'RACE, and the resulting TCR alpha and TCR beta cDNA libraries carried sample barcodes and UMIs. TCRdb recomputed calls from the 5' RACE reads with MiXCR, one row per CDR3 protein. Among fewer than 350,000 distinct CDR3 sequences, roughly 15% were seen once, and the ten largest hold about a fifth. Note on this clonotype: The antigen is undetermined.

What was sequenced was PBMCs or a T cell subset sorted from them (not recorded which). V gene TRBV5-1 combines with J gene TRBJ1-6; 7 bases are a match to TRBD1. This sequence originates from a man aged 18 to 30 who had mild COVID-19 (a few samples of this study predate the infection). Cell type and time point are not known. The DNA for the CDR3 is TGCGCCAGCAAGACAGGGTCAAGCTCCTATAATTCACCCCTCCACTTT. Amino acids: CASKTGSSSYNSPLHF. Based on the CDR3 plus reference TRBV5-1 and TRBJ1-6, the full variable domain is KAGVTQTPRYLIKTRGQQVTLSCSPISGHRSVSWYQQTPGQGLQFLFEYFSETQRNKGNFPGRFSGRQFSNSRSEMNVSTLELGDSALYLCASKTGSSSYNSPLHFGNGTRLTVT.